The 7 T cell receptor beta chains reported below all come from one sample, sequenced in a study of Graves' ophthalmopathy and Graves' hyperthyroidism. TCR beta CDR3 amplification used RNA transcripts. Second-round multiplex PCR came after a first-round RT-PCR that employed HTBI primers. TCRdb independently ran MiXCR on the multiplex PCR reads; one entry per CDR3 protein. The sample records a few hundred thousand distinct CDR3 sequences, over 15% being singletons. Sequenced: peripheral blood. These receptor sequences come from a woman in her late teens or twenties with stable Graves' hyperthyroidism.

The chain joins TRBV14 to TRBJ2-5, with D possibly called TRBD1 or TRBD2 (5 bases each). Between the trimmed V and J ends, which lost 0 bases and 2 bases, there was a span of 16 bases. The CDR3 consists of 17 residues. Germline CDR1 reads SGHDN; CDR2 reads FVKESK. CDR3 region: CASSQDWWGAGQETQYF. CDR3 sequence (DNA): TGTGCCAGCAGCCAAGATTGGTGGGGCGCGGGTCAAGAGACCCAGTACTTC.

This clonotype appeared many times. The rearrangement uses TRBV12-3 or TRBV12-4 and TRBJ2-5, with D unresolved. Trimming removed 1 base at V and 3 bases at J, with 6 bases between. This CDR3 has 13 residues. CDR3 sequence: CASSLEVKETQYF. CDR3 coding DNA: TGTGCCAGCAGTTTAGAGGTGAAAGAGACCCAGTACTTC.

This clonotype has a count of ten or more. V usage is TRBV29-1 and J usage is TRBJ1-1, with 11 bases fitting TRBD1. This CDR3 spans 14 amino acids. V shed 0 bases, J shed 5 bases, and the junction held 2 bases outside the gene matches. The V gene's germline CDR1 is SQVTM and CDR2 ANQGSEA. CDR3: CSVEEGQGGTEAFF. The DNA for the CDR3 is TGCAGCGTTGAAGAGGGACAGGGGGGGACTGAAGCTTTCTTT.

This clonotype has a count of ten or more. The genes are TRBV19 and TRBJ1-5; D not resolved. This CDR3 region has 13 residues. Trimming left V 3 bases short and J 5 bases short, with 8 bases between. The germline V gene encodes CDR1 LNHDA and CDR2 SQIVND (reference sequence). CDR3 sequence (DNA): TGTGCCAGTAGTATTCAGGAAGATCAGCCCCAGCATTTT. Its protein product is CASSIQEDQPQHF.

This chain links TRBV7-9 with TRBJ2-2; D not resolved. The CDR3 loop spans 14 amino acids. V shed 0 bases and J shed 6 bases, with 8 bases lying between them. Germline V gene lookup returns CDR1 SEHNR and CDR2 FQNEAQ (reference sequence). Here the CDR3 DNA reads TGTGCCAGCAGCTTAGCGTGGGTTCCCGGGGAGCTGTTTTTT. As protein: CASSLAWVPGELFF.

Turning to this clonotype: Possible read error: a much larger clone is one base away. The V call is TRBV11-2, the J call TRBJ1-6; D might be TRBD1 (5 bases). The CDR3 length is 16 residues. Germline assignment: CDR1 SGHAT and CDR2 FQNNGV. The DNA for the CDR3 is TGTGCCAGCAGCGACCGGGACGCCCGACCGAATTCACACCTCCACTTT. Its translation is CASSDRDARPNSHLHF. The variable domain in full, completed from reference TRBV11-2 and TRBJ1-6, reads EAGVAQSPRYKIIEKRQSVAFWCNPISGHATLYWYQQILGQGPKLLIQFQNNGVVDDSQLPKDRFSAERLKGVDSTLKIQPAKLEDSAVYLCASSDRDARPNSHLHFGNGTRLTVT.

There are many counts of this clonotype. In DNA, the CDR3 is TGTGCCAGCAGTCCCCGGACAGGGAGTTATCAGCCCCAGCATTTT. Residues: CASSPRTGSYQPQHF. The genes are TRBV6-5 and TRBJ1-5, with TRBD1 matching over 8 bases. The CDR3 length is 15 residues. Per germline, CDR1 MNHEY and CDR2 SVGAGI. V gave up 5 bases and J gave up 5 bases; unmatched junction bases: 8.